These 16 T cell receptor beta chains were sequenced from one sample in a study of blood T cell repertoires in COVID-19. Generated by immunoSEQ multiplex PCR, the TCRdb table keeps only in-frame clones and is missing some. The table shows tens of thousands of clones, with around four fifths occurring only once. The sequencing input was peripheral blood. The receptor set was obtained from a woman in her sixties with acute or convalescent COVID-19.

DNA for the CDR3: TGTGCCAGCAGCTTAGGGGACAGGGGGCAACAAGAGACCCAGTACTTC. Translating gives CASSLGDRGQQETQYF. The V gene is TRBV7-9, the J gene TRBJ2-5; 12 bases map to TRBD1. V was pared by 1 base and J by 2 bases, with 2 bases of the junction left unmatched. The CDR3 has 16 residues. Germline V gives CDR1 SEHNR, CDR2 FQNEAQ (reference sequence).

This clone appeared a few times. This chain links TRBV7-3 with TRBJ1-1; 8 bases match TRBD1. V lost 4 bases to trimming and J lost 4 bases; unmatched junction nucleotides: 8. The CDR3 spans 15 residues. CDR1 and CDR2 from the germline V gene are SGHTA and FQGTGA. As DNA, the CDR3 is TGTGCCAGCAGCTACGGACAGGGTTTCACCACTGAAGCTTTCTTT. Its protein product is CASSYGQGFTTEAFF.

V usage is TRBV10-3 and J usage is TRBJ2-5; tentatively, D is TRBD1 (7 bases). This CDR3 spans 13 amino acids. V gave up 10 bases and J gave up 1 base, with 13 bases separating them. Germline V gives CDR1 ENHRY, CDR2 SYGVKD. The CDR3 spells CASGGDSQETQYF. Written as DNA, the CDR3 is TGTGCCAGTGGCGGGGACAGCCAAGAGACCCAGTACTTC.

The V and J genes are TRBV7-2 and TRBJ2-5, with a weak D call TRBD2 (5 bases). The ends were cut back, 2 bases at V and 9 bases at J, with 13 bases in the middle. Germline V lookup: CDR1 SGHTA, CDR2 FQGNSA. The CDR3 runs to 13 residues. This CDR3 reads CASSLRRTEAQYF. The CDR3 DNA follows: TGTGCCAGCAGCTTAAGGCGCACGGAGGCCCAGTACTTC.

Only one count was recorded for this clone. The chain employs TRBV30 and TRBJ2-7, with 14 bases that match TRBD2. This CDR3 comprises 17 residues. Trimming at V came to 3 bases and at J to 1 base, leaving 8 bases not matched to a gene. The germline V gene encodes CDR1 GTSNPN and CDR2 SVGIG (reference sequence). The CDR3 protein is CAWRGLAGDHPSYEQYF. The CDR3 nucleotides are TGTGCCTGGAGGGGACTAGCGGGAGACCACCCATCCTACGAGCAGTACTTC.

The chain employs TRBV12-3 or TRBV12-4 and TRBJ2-1; TRBD2 might be the D (5 bases). Between the trimmed V and J ends, which lost 1 base and 5 bases, there was a span of 6 bases. This CDR3 spans 13 amino acids. CDR3 sequence: CASSLGRHNEQFF. DNA for the CDR3: TGTGCCAGCAGTTTAGGGAGGCACAATGAGCAGTTCTTC.

The genes are TRBV5-4 and TRBJ1-1, with 8 bases aligning to TRBD1. This CDR3 region has 15 residues. Germline values: CDR1 SGHNT, CDR2 YYREEE (reference sequence). Trimming removed 3 bases from V and 0 bases from J; junction bases left unmatched: 4. In DNA form, the CDR3 reads TGTGCCAGCAGCTCCGGGACAGGAATGAACACTGAAGCTTTCTTT. This gives the protein CASSSGTGMNTEAFF.

This clone has more than one count but fewer than ten. V usage is TRBV5-1 and J usage is TRBJ1-1, with 9 positions matching TRBD1. Germline V gene data show CDR1 as SGHRS and CDR2 as YFSETQ. After removal of 2 bases from V and 1 base from J, the junction contained 6 bases not matched to a gene. The CDR3 length is 16 residues. The CDR3 loop reads CASSLGQGSRNTEAFF. The CDR3 DNA reads as TGCGCCAGCAGCTTAGGACAGGGGAGCAGGAACACTGAAGCTTTCTTT.

J is TRBJ1-2 and V is TRBV18; perhaps TRBD1 as D (6 bases). Trimming stripped 3 bases from V and 2 bases from J, with 25 bases between. CDR3 size: 19 residues. The V gene's germline CDR1 is KGHSH and CDR2 LQKENI. The CDR3 region has the DNA TGTGCCAGCTCACCCGCTCTCGGGACAACGACCCCCCTGAACTATGGCTACACCTTC. Amino acids: CASSPALGTTTPLNYGYTF.

The chain carries TRBV6-5 and TRBJ1-6; 10 bases align to TRBD1. The ends lost 4 bases at V and 10 bases at J; junction bases unmatched: 7. The germline gives CDR1 MNHEY, CDR2 SVGAGI. This CDR3 has 15 residues. In DNA form, the CDR3 reads TGTGCCAGCAGTTTCGACAGGGGGCTTTCCTCACCCCTCCACTTT. As protein: CASSFDRGLSSPLHF.

This chain joins TRBV7-9 and TRBJ1-4, with D possibly TRBD1 on 5 matching bases. This CDR3 spans 13 amino acids. Germline CDR1 is SEHNR and CDR2 is FQNEAQ (reference sequence). The V end was cut by 5 bases, the J end by 10 bases, with 14 bases between. The CDR3 region has the DNA TGTGCCAGCAGCCCTGGGGGGTTGGGAAAACTGTTTTTT. Translating gives CASSPGGLGKLFF.

The genes are TRBV7-9 and TRBJ1-6; the match to TRBD1 covers 11 bases. The CDR3 has 14 amino acids. Trimming cost V 5 bases and J 9 bases; bases outside gene matches: 3. Germline-derived CDR1 and CDR2 are SEHNR and FQNEAQ (reference sequence). CDR3 nucleotide sequence: TGTGCCAGCAGCCCGGGACAGGGGGGTTCACCCCTCCACTTT. Amino acids: CASSPGQGGSPLHF.

This clone was counted a few times. The chain links TRBV9 to TRBJ2-2; D is ambiguous. Per the germline V gene, CDR1 is SGDLS and CDR2 is YYNGEE. V was clipped by 0 bases and J by 4 bases, with 10 bases between them. The CDR3 runs to 15 residues. In nucleotides, the CDR3 is TGTGCCAGCAGCGTAGACCCAGGTTCCACCGGGGAGCTGTTTTTT. Protein: CASSVDPGSTGELFF. Full variable domain (outside the CDR3, taken from reference TRBV9 and TRBJ2-2): DSGVTQTPKHLITATGQRVTLRCSPRSGDLSVYWYQQSLDQGLQFLIQYYNGEERAKGNILERFSAQQFPDLHSELNLSSLELGDSALYFCASSVDPGSTGELFFGEGSRLTVL.

The chain uses TRBV7-9 and TRBJ2-7; possible D gene TRBD1, 8 bases. Trimming pared 6 bases from V and 6 bases from J, leaving 18 bases between. This CDR3 is 14 amino acids long. Germline CDR1 SEHNR, CDR2 FQNEAQ (reference sequence). DNA for the CDR3: TGTGCCAGCAGTTTTGACAGGGGAGGGGTCGAGCAGTACTTC. Translation gives CASSFDRGGVEQYF. Together with reference TRBV7-9 and TRBJ2-7, the CDR3 gives the full variable domain: DTGVSQNPRHKITKRGQNVTFRCDPISEHNRLYWYRQTLGQGPEFLTYFQNEAQLEKSRLLSDRFSAERPKGSFSTLEIQRTEQGDSAMYLCASSFDRGGVEQYFGPGTRLTVT.

CDR3 loop: CASSPNRGIRETEAFF. CDR3 nucleotide sequence: TGTGCCAGCTCACCCAACAGGGGAATTCGGGAGACTGAAGCTTTCTTT. The chain carries TRBV18 and TRBJ1-1; TRBD1 matches at 7 bases. The CDR3 is 16 amino acids. V shed 3 bases and J 5 bases; nucleotides not matched to a gene: 12. From germline, CDR1 is KGHSH and CDR2 LQKENI.

This clone was counted a few times. The rearrangement uses TRBV15 and TRBJ2-3; a possible D gene is TRBD2 (6 bases). Germline assignment: CDR1 LNHNV and CDR2 YYDKDF (reference sequence). The CDR3 has 14 amino acids. Deletions cut 1 base from V and 1 base from J, with 6 bases between. The DNA of the CDR3 is TGTGCCACCAGCAGAGGCGGGGGCACAGATACGCAGTATTTT. Protein product: CATSRGGGTDTQYF.